The 4 T cell receptor beta chains presented below share a single source sample, sequenced in a study of CD8 T cells in ankylosing spondylitis. TCRdb fed the 5' RACE reads into MiXCR, producing one record per CDR3 protein. The sample consists of some 150,000 distinct CDR3 sequences, about an eighth of them appearing once. Sequencing was carried out using blood, either unsorted or a sorted T cell fraction (not recorded which). The receptors here all came from a female donor with ankylosing spondylitis or in good health (not recorded which).

Many counts were recorded for this clonotype. This chain uses TRBV29-1 with TRBJ2-2, with D perhaps assigned TRBD1 or TRBD2 (6 bases each). There are 12 residues in the CDR3. Germline assignment: CDR1 SQVTM and CDR2 ANQGSEA. Trimming left V 3 bases short and J 6 bases short, with 8 bases between. The CDR3 here is CSVDRGAGELFF. CDR3 nucleotides: TGCAGCGTTGATAGGGGGGCCGGGGAGCTGTTTTTT.

This clonotype was counted at least ten times. The J gene is TRBJ1-4, the V gene TRBV18; D gene unclear. Germline V gene sequence: CDR1 KGHSH, CDR2 LQKENI. V was clipped by 0 bases and J by 5 bases, with 10 bases between them. The CDR3 runs to 15 residues. This CDR3 reads CASSPPGGFNEKLFF. The CDR3 DNA reads as TGTGCCAGCTCACCACCGGGAGGGTTCAATGAAAAACTGTTTTTT.

This clonotype was counted many times. This chain joins TRBV6-5 and TRBJ1-1; D gene unclear. Germline CDR1 MNHEY, CDR2 SVGAGI. The CDR3 sequence is 14 residues long. V was cut by 0 bases and J by 0 bases, with 5 bases left in between. DNA of the CDR3: TGTGCCAGCAGTTACTCGATGTTGAACACTGAAGCTTTCTTT. It yields the protein CASSYSMLNTEAFF.

At least ten counts were recorded for this clonotype. The chain employs TRBV4-1 and TRBJ1-3; 7 nucleotides align to TRBD1. Germline V gene data show CDR1 as MGHRA and CDR2 as YSYEKL. V shed 1 base, J shed 2 bases, and the junction held 2 bases outside the gene matches. The CDR3 sequence is 15 residues long. The CDR3 loop is CASSQGQGPGNTIYF. The CDR3 DNA reads TGCGCCAGCAGCCAAGGACAGGGACCTGGAAACACCATATATTTT.